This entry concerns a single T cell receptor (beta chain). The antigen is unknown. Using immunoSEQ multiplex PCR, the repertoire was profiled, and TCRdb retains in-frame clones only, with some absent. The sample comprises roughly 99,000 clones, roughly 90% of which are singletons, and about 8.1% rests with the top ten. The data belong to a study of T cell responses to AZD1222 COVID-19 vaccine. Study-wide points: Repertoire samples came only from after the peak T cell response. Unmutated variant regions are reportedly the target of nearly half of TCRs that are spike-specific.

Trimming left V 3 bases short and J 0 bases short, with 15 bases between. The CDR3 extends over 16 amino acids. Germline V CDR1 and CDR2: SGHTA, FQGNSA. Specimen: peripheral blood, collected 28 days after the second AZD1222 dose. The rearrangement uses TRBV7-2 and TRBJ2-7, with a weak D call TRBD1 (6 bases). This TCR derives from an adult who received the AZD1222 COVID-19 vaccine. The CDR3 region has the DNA TGTGCCAGCAGCTTGTGGAAAGGGGGAAGCTCCTACGAGCAGTACTTC. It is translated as CASSLWKGGSSYEQYF.